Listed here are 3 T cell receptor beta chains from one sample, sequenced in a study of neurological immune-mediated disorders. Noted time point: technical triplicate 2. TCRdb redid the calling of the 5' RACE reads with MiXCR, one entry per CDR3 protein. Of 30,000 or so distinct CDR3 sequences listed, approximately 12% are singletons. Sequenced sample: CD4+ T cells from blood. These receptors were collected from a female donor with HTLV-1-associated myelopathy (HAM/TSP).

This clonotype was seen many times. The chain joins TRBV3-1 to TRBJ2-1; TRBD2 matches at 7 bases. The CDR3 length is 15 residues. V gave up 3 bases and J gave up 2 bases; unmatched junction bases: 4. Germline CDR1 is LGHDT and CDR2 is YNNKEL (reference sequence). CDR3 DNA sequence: TGTGCCAGCAGCCATAGCGGGTCAACCTACAATGAGCAGTTCTTC. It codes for CASSHSGSTYNEQFF.

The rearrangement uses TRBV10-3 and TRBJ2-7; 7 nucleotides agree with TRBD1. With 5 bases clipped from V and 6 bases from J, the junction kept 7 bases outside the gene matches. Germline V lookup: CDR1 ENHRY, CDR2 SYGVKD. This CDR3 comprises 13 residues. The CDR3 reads CAISPRQGREQYF. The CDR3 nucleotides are TGTGCCATCAGTCCTAGACAGGGTCGCGAGCAGTACTTC.

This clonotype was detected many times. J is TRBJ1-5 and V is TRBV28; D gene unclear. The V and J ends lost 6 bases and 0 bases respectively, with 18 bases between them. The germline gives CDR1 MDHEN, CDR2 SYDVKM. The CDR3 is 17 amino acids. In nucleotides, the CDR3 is TGTGCCAGCAGGCCCTACCACCCGACTTATAGCAATCAGCCCCAGCATTTT. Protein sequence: CASRPYHPTYSNQPQHF.